Following are 27 T cell receptor beta chains from one sample sequenced in a study of blood T cell repertoires in COVID-19. Produced via immunoSEQ multiplex PCR; TCRdb's table is partial and in-frame only. The sample contains 150,000 to 160,000 clones, over 70% of which appear only once. The specimen sequenced was peripheral blood. Source of these receptors: a man aged 55 to 70 with acute or convalescent COVID-19.

The chain carries TRBV12-3 or TRBV12-4 and TRBJ2-1; D perhaps matches TRBD2 (6 bases). The CDR3 consists of 12 residues. With 6 bases removed from V and 12 bases from J, the gap between germline ends came to 15 bases. The CDR3 nucleotides are TGTGCCAGCAGCCATCCCGGCGGGGTGCAGTTCTTC. Protein sequence: CASSHPGGVQFF.

The table lists this clone with a count of one. The rearrangement uses TRBV27 and TRBJ2-7; a weak D match, TRBD1 (6 bases). The V gene's germline CDR1 is MNHEY and CDR2 SMNVEV (reference sequence). The V and J ends lost 6 bases and 6 bases respectively, with 15 bases between them. This CDR3 has 13 residues. The CDR3 sequence is CASRPQGTGEQYF. CDR3 nucleotide sequence: TGTGCCAGCAGACCACAGGGAACCGGCGAGCAGTACTTC.

The CDR3 here is CASSQDRGFGANVLTF. The CDR3, as DNA: TGTGCCAGCAGCCAAGATCGGGGATTTGGGGCCAACGTCCTGACTTTC. This sequence joins TRBV3-1 (or the pseudogene TRBV3-2) and TRBJ2-6; TRBD2 is a possible D gene (5 bases). Germline V lookup: CDR1 LGHDT, CDR2 YNNKEL (reference sequence). Trimming took 0 bases from V and 3 from J, leaving 9 bases between them. The CDR3 spans 16 residues.

V usage is TRBV19 and J usage is TRBJ1-6; D might be TRBD1 (6 bases). V was shortened by 3 bases and J by 5 bases, with 8 bases between the two germline ends. This CDR3 comprises 14 residues. CDR1 LNHDA and CDR2 SQIVND come from the germline V gene (reference sequence). This CDR3 is CASSIRQDNSPLHF. In DNA form, the CDR3 reads TGTGCCAGTAGTATTAGACAGGATAATTCACCCCTCCACTTT.

This rearrangement joins TRBV3-1 (or the pseudogene TRBV3-2) to TRBJ2-1; D might be TRBD2 (5 bases). The V gene lost 0 bases and the J gene lost 15 bases, with 12 bases spanning the gap. Germline V CDR1 and CDR2: LGHDT, YNNKEL (reference sequence). The CDR3 contains 12 residues. Here the CDR3 DNA reads TGTGCCAGCAGCCAAGATCAGCGGTTGGTGTTCTTC. It encodes CASSQDQRLVFF.

This chain uses TRBV27 with TRBJ2-1; the D gene is possibly TRBD2 (5 bases). The V end was cut by 2 bases, the J end by 3 bases, with 8 bases between. CDR3 length: 14 amino acids. CDR1 is MNHEY and CDR2 is SMNVEV in the germline V gene (reference sequence). Here the CDR3 reads CASSLRDYYNEQFF. The DNA of the CDR3 is TGTGCCAGCAGTTTACGCGACTACTACAATGAGCAGTTCTTC.

The chain employs TRBV11-2 and TRBJ2-7, with TRBD1 identical over 11 bases. The V segment lost 1 base and the J segment 4 bases; nucleotides outside the gene matches: 12. The germline V gene encodes CDR1 SGHAT and CDR2 FQNNGV. CDR3 length equals 18 residues. This chain's CDR3 is CASSLVVGGQGARYEQYF. The CDR3 bases are TGTGCCAGCAGCTTAGTTGTAGGAGGACAGGGGGCGAGGTACGAGCAGTACTTC.

J is TRBJ1-6 and V is TRBV5-1, with D unresolved. Germline-derived CDR1 and CDR2 are SGHRS and YFSETQ. V gave up 0 bases and J gave up 11 bases, with 9 bases separating them. This CDR3 region has 13 residues. The CDR3: CASSLDRVAPLHF. CDR3 nucleotides: TGCGCCAGCAGCTTGGATCGGGTCGCACCCCTCCACTTT.

The V and J genes are TRBV7-2 and TRBJ2-3, with a weak D call TRBD1 (6 bases). Looked up from germline, CDR1 is SGHTA and CDR2 is FQGNSA. This CDR3 comprises 17 residues. Trimming stripped 1 base from V and 2 bases from J, with 16 bases between. The CDR3 region is CASSLGSRAGDTDTQYF. Written as DNA, the CDR3 is TGTGCCAGCAGCTTAGGCTCCCGGGCAGGGGACACAGATACGCAGTATTTT.

The chain employs TRBV30 and TRBJ1-2; TRBD1 matches 7 bases. V lost 3 bases, J lost 1 base, and 5 bases stayed unmatched. The CDR3 length is 14 residues. Looked up from germline, CDR1 is GTSNPN and CDR2 is SVGIG (reference sequence). The CDR3 loop is CAWRGTENNYGYTF. The CDR3 bases are TGTGCCTGGAGAGGGACAGAAAATAACTATGGCTACACCTTC.

The gene calls are TRBV6-5 and TRBJ2-5; TRBD2 is a possible D gene (5 bases). With 10 bases removed from V and 4 bases from J, the gap between germline ends came to 13 bases. CDR1 is MNHEY and CDR2 is SVGAGI in the germline V gene. The CDR3 extends over 12 amino acids. The CDR3 DNA is TGTGCCACCACTACTAGAGGAGAGACCCAGTACTTC. Translating gives CATTTRGETQYF.

This chain joins TRBV19 and TRBJ1-5; D not resolved. Germline values: CDR1 LNHDA, CDR2 SQIVND (reference sequence). CDR3 length: 16 residues. Trimming stripped 6 bases from V and 2 bases from J, with 17 bases between. The CDR3 protein is CASSQGPGQGNQPQHF. In DNA, the CDR3 is TGTGCCAGTAGCCAAGGCCCCGGCCAGGGCAATCAGCCCCAGCATTTT.

This rearrangement joins TRBV7-8 to TRBJ2-7; 7 bases map to TRBD2. After removal of 4 bases from V and 2 bases from J, the junction contained 2 bases not matched to a gene. CDR3 length equals 13 residues. CDR1 SGHVS and CDR2 FQNEAQ come from the germline V gene. CDR3: CASSSGTTYEQYF. CDR3 sequence (DNA): TGTGCCAGCAGCTCCGGGACTACCTACGAGCAGTACTTC.

This clone was seen only once. The chain combines TRBV6-5 with TRBJ1-3; D gene ambiguous. The CDR3 extends over 15 amino acids. Germline values: CDR1 MNHEY, CDR2 SVGAGI. V lost 10 bases and J 0 bases, leaving 16 bases between the germline ends. The CDR3 coding sequence is TGTGCCACCTTTCCCCCTTTCCTCTCTGGAAACACCATATATTTT. Protein product: CATFPPFLSGNTIYF.

This clone appeared once. V and J are TRBV18 and TRBJ2-3; TRBD1 agrees at 12 bases. J lost 6 bases, V lost 5 bases, and 12 bases had no gene match. The CDR3 extends over 17 amino acids. Germline CDR1 reads KGHSH; CDR2 reads LQKENI. The CDR3: CASSGLPGQGASDTQYF. The CDR3 DNA is TGTGCCAGCTCAGGCCTTCCGGGACAGGGGGCATCGGATACGCAGTATTTT. The variable domain in full, completed from reference TRBV18 and TRBJ2-3, reads NAGVMQNPRHLVRRRGQEARLRCSPMKGHSHVYWYRQLPEEGLKFMVYLQKENIIDESGMPKERFSAEFPKEGPSILRIQQVVRGDSAAYFCASSGLPGQGASDTQYFGPGTRLTVL.

The rearrangement uses TRBV27 and TRBJ2-5; D ambiguous. The CDR3 consists of 13 residues. Germline V CDR1 and CDR2: MNHEY, SMNVEV (reference sequence). V lost 5 bases, J lost 0 bases, and 7 bases lay in between. The CDR3 reads CASSLRYQETQYF. The CDR3 coding sequence is TGTGCCAGCAGTCTCAGGTACCAAGAGACCCAGTACTTC.

V is TRBV7-2 and J is TRBJ2-2; a weak D match, TRBD2 (6 bases). CDR1 and CDR2 (germline): SGHTA, FQGNSA. The V end lost 6 bases, the J end lost 4 bases, and 12 bases lay between the germline ends. This CDR3 comprises 14 residues. The CDR3 bases are TGTGCCAGCAGACTTAGCGGACCCACCGGGGAGCTGTTTTTT. Protein sequence: CASRLSGPTGELFF.

The gene calls are TRBV5-4 and TRBJ2-7; 7 bases are a match to TRBD1. J gave up 2 bases and V 4 bases, and 9 bases lay outside the gene matches. CDR1 and CDR2 from the germline V gene are SGHNT and YYREEE (reference sequence). The CDR3 covers 15 residues. The CDR3: CASSGMTGSAYEQYF. In DNA, the CDR3 is TGTGCCAGCAGCGGGATGACAGGGTCCGCCTACGAGCAGTACTTC.

This chain joins TRBV4-3 and TRBJ2-1; perhaps TRBD1 as D (5 bases). Trimming removed 0 bases at V and 3 bases at J, with 18 bases between. CDR3 length: 18 amino acids. The germline V gene encodes CDR1 LGHNA and CDR2 YSLEER. Here the CDR3 DNA reads TGCGCCAGCAGCCAAGAATTGAACAGGTGGGGCCGCTACAATGAGCAGTTCTTC. Its translation is CASSQELNRWGRYNEQFF.

The chain joins TRBV7-2 to TRBJ2-1, with 11 bases fitting TRBD2. The CDR3 has 16 residues. Germline CDR1 SGHTA, CDR2 FQGNSA. The J segment lost 11 bases and the V segment lost 5 bases, leaving 14 bases of the junction unmatched. The chain's CDR3 is CASSPRGPSGGPKQFF. CDR3 DNA sequence: TGTGCCAGCAGCCCCCGAGGGCCTAGCGGGGGGCCGAAGCAGTTCTTC.

This chain links TRBV7-2 with TRBJ1-5; TRBD1 agrees at 7 bases. Germline V gives CDR1 SGHTA, CDR2 FQGNSA. This CDR3 is built from 14 residues. With V trimmed by 5 bases and J by 7 bases, 8 bases remained unmatched. The CDR3 coding sequence is TGTGCCAGCAGCAGAACAGGGGCGGGACAGCCCCAGCATTTT. Encoded protein: CASSRTGAGQPQHF.

This clone was counted a single time. V and J are TRBV11-2 and TRBJ2-1; 9 nucleotides line up with TRBD2. Losses at the gene ends were 1 base for V and 10 bases for J; bases not matched to a gene: 8. The V gene's germline CDR1 is SGHAT and CDR2 FQNNGV. CDR3 length: 15 residues. The CDR3 here is CASSLGGGALGEQFF. The CDR3 nucleotides are TGTGCCAGCAGCTTAGGCGGGGGGGCTCTGGGAGAGCAGTTCTTC.

This chain uses TRBV9 with TRBJ1-4, with D possibly being TRBD1 (6 bases). Germline CDR1 reads SGDLS; CDR2 reads YYNGEE. The CDR3 is 14 residues long. The V end lost 3 bases, the J end lost 8 bases, and 14 bases lay between the germline ends. CDR3: CASSGHRAEEKLFF. Written as DNA, the CDR3 is TGTGCCAGCAGCGGTCACAGGGCGGAGGAAAAACTGTTTTTT.

The J gene is TRBJ1-2, the V gene TRBV19; unclear D gene. Trimming removed 4 bases from V and 8 bases from J, with 17 bases in between. CDR3 length: 14 amino acids. CDR1 is LNHDA, CDR2 SQIVND, per germline (reference sequence). The CDR3 loop is CASSTLLEPKGYTF. CDR3 bases: TGTGCCAGTAGTACGCTACTCGAACCTAAGGGCTACACCTTC.

The chain recombines TRBV27 with TRBJ2-3; D possibly corresponds to TRBD1 (6 bases). Germline CDR1 is MNHEY and CDR2 is SMNVEV (reference sequence). V gave up 8 bases and J gave up 0 bases, with 15 bases separating them. The CDR3 is made up of 15 amino acids. CDR3 DNA sequence: TGTGCCAGCTTCCCCGGGACACCGAGCACAGATACGCAGTATTTT. Protein product: CASFPGTPSTDTQYF.

V is TRBV9 and J is TRBJ1-2; no definite D call. V lost 0 bases to trimming and J lost 3 bases, with 9 bases between them. There are 14 residues in the CDR3. The germline V gene has CDR1 SGDLS and CDR2 YYNGEE. This CDR3 reads CASSVGGGDYGYTF. Here the CDR3 DNA reads TGTGCCAGCAGCGTAGGAGGCGGGGACTATGGCTACACCTTC.

This chain uses TRBV10-1 with TRBJ2-7, with D unclear. V was cut by 10 bases and J by 4 bases, with 5 bases left in between. Germline CDR1 and CDR2: WNHNN and SYGVQD (reference sequence). The CDR3 is 9 amino acids. CDR3 region: CANKYEQYF. For the CDR3, the DNA is TGCGCCAACAAATACGAGCAGTACTTC.